One sample yielded the 2 T cell receptor beta chains listed below, sequenced in a study of blood T cell repertoires in COVID-19. The method was immunoSEQ multiplex PCR; TCRdb's version includes in-frame clones alone and lacks a portion of them. The sample includes 450,000 or so clones, 75% to 90% seen only once; the top ten take around 0.95%. The sequenced sample consisted of peripheral blood. Source of these receptors: a man between 18 and 29 years old with COVID-19, enrolled during active disease.

The rearrangement joins TRBV15 to TRBJ2-7; 8 bases fit TRBD2. Germline V gene lookup returns CDR1 LNHNV and CDR2 YYDKDF (reference sequence). V was pared by 0 bases and J by 0 bases, with 7 bases of the junction left unmatched. This CDR3 is built from 17 residues. The CDR3 loop reads CATSRDPGGLSSYEQYF. In DNA form, the CDR3 reads TGTGCCACCAGCAGAGATCCGGGAGGGCTAAGCTCCTACGAGCAGTACTTC.

The chain uses TRBV7-9 and TRBJ1-6, with 7 nucleotides matching TRBD1. This CDR3 spans 12 amino acids. Trimming at V came to 8 bases and at J to 7 bases, leaving 2 bases not matched to a gene. Germline V gene lookup returns CDR1 SEHNR and CDR2 FQNEAQ (reference sequence). The CDR3, as DNA: TGTGCCAGCGGGACAGCAAATTCACCCCTCCACTTT. Translated, it gives CASGTANSPLHF. The variable domain in full, completed from reference TRBV7-9 and TRBJ1-6, reads DTGVSQNPRHKITKRGQNVTFRCDPISEHNRLYWYRQTLGQGPEFLTYFQNEAQLEKSRLLSDRFSAERPKGSFSTLEIQRTEQGDSAMYLCASGTANSPLHFGNGTRLTVT.